This is a list of T cell receptor beta chains from one sample in a study of blood T cells in healthy people across ages. Each CDR3 protein gets one entry after TCRdb re-called the 5' RACE reads with MiXCR. The sample lists under 2 million distinct CDR3 sequences, almost 35% seen once, with around 10% in the top ten. Sequencing was performed on blood. The receptors here all came from a young woman in good health. CDR3s include the opening cysteine and the closing phenylalanine or tryptophan. A D gene is named only where the DNA matches it firmly. The size entry is marked missing in some rows and otherwise reads once, few, many or a size class.

J	size	V	D	CDR3	DNA
TRBJ1-4	once	TRBV18	NA	CASSPTRDTEKLFF	TGTGCCAGCTCACCTACGAGGGACACTGAAAAACTGTTTTTT
TRBJ2-3	NA	TRBV3-1	TRBD2	CASSQDGIAGVSSTDTQYF	TGTGCCAGCAGCCAAGATGGGATAGCGGGGGTCTCCAGCACAGATACGCAGTATTTT
TRBJ2-1	NA	TRBV9	TRBD1	CASSVETGWDEQFF	TGTGCCAGCAGCGTAGAGACAGGGTGGGATGAGCAGTTCTTC
TRBJ2-1	few	TRBV6-2/TRBV6-3	NA	CASSYRWDEQFF	TGTGCCAGCAGTTACCGGTGGGATGAGCAGTTCTTC
TRBJ2-4	NA	TRBV19	NA	CASSNRELAKNIQYF	TGTGCCAGTAGTAACCGCGAGTTGGCCAAAAACATTCAGTACTTC
TRBJ1-1	NA	TRBV7-2	TRBD1	CASSSPTGEGNTEAFF	TGTGCCAGCAGCTCACCGACAGGGGAGGGGAACACTGAAGCTTTCTTT
TRBJ1-2	few	TRBV18	TRBD1	CASSPTGQGYGYTF	TGTGCCAGCTCGCCAACCGGACAGGGTTATGGCTACACCTTC
TRBJ2-5	NA	TRBV5-1	NA	CASSLILGAHEQYF	TGCGCCAGCAGCTTGATATTGGGGGCGCATGAGCAGTACTTC
TRBJ2-1	few	TRBV7-8	TRBD1	CASSSAGQDNEQFF	TGTGCCAGCAGCTCCGCGGGACAGGATAATGAGCAGTTCTTC
TRBJ2-7	NA	TRBV2	NA	CASSENLGREQYF	TGTGCCAGCAGTGAAAATCTAGGGCGCGAGCAGTACTTC
TRBJ2-3	NA	TRBV12-3/TRBV12-4	NA	CASSLFADHSTDTQYF	TGTGCCAGCAGTCTCTTCGCGGACCATAGCACAGATACGCAGTATTTT
TRBJ2-3	NA	TRBV4-1	NA	CASSLGLQQSTDTQYF	TGCGCCAGCAGCCTTGGACTACAACAAAGCACAGATACGCAGTATTTT